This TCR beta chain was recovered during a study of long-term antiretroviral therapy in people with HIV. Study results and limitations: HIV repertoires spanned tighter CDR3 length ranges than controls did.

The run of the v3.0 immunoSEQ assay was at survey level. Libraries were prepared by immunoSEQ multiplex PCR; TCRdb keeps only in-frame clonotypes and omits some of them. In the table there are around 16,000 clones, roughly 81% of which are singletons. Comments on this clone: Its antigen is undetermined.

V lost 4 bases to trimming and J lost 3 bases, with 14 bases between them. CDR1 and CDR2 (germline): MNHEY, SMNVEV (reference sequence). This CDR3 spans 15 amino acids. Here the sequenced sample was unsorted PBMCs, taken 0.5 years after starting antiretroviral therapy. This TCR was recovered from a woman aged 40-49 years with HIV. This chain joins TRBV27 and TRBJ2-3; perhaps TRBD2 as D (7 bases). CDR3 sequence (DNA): TGTGCCAGCAGTTGGGGGGGCGAGGGGACAGATACGCAGTATTTT. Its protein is CASSWGGEGTDTQYF.